The entry below gives a single T cell receptor beta chain sequence along with its context. Which antigen it targets is not known. It has no much larger one-base neighbor in the sample; base qualities were not kept. TCRbeta CDR3 regions were amplified from genomic DNA using the immunoSEQ Assay, a bias-controlled multiplex PCR. The authors' pipeline ran thus. The number of nucleated cells in each sample was estimated by amplification of reference gene primers within the assay. To quantify the absolute abundance of each unique TCRbeta CDR3 rearrangement, sequence reads were collapsed and filtered. For each sample, productive Simpson clonality was calculated by taking the square root of Simpson's diversity index across productive rearrangements. The table comes from immuneACCESS by way of TCRdb, which keeps in-frame sequences with V and J called. Part of the clones is missing from these tables; in studies checked, under half for an unresolved V gene and the rest for unknown reasons. V, J and clone size are those of that table, while D and trimming were read from the DNA. The sample contains under 250,000 clones, approximately 85% of them found a single time. The ten biggest clones cover 4% of the sample.

This entry is derived from a study of blood T cell repertoires in COVID-19 (dated by TCRdb to the early 2020s). Broadly, across the study: Samples covering the acute and convalescent phases of COVID-19 were provided by collaborators in the United States, Italy and Spain. The material from the prospective study consisted of cDNA or gDNA derived from T cells, B-cell-depleted T cells, or PBMCs. Deeply sampled blood TCRbeta repertoires from subjects exposed to, actively infected with, or recovered from COVID-19 were included in the dataset. The repertoires were released in a freely available public database meant as a resource for research on the immune response to SARS-CoV-2. The samples were drawn from two sources: the first 160 participants of the ongoing ImmuneRACE study, and 1,000 to 1,500 subjects contributed by 6 global collaborators. Nearly every sample came with metadata listing a de-identified subject ID, COVID-19 status, age in years and sex. Where available, HLA class I and class II types were taken from metadata supplied by the sample provider and were not determined by assay-based typing. Paper-wide results and their limitations: The amount of clinical and demographic metadata varied by source and participant and was provided uncurated.

Collaborating institutions collected whole blood in K2EDTA tubes following their own protocols. For TCRbeta analysis, collaborators shipped samples in one of three forms: frozen whole blood, isolated PBMCs, or DNA extracted from either of those sample types. The TCR sequence derives from a man aged 45-65 years with acute or convalescent COVID-19. Sequencing used peripheral blood.

The CDR3 reads as follows: CASSSNRVVNEKLFF. The bases read TGTGCCAGCAGCTCCAACAGGGTCGTTAATGAAAAACTGTTTTTT. The chain joins TRBV7-9 to TRBJ1-4, with TRBD1 perhaps the D gene, on 6 matching bases. The germline V gene (reference sequence) yields SEHNR for CDR1 and FQNEAQ for CDR2. From cysteine to phenylalanine, the CDR3 is 15 amino acids long. Only the CDR3 part of the read is kept: 45 bases, read in frame from the first base. V sheds 4 bases and J sheds 4 bases, leaving 13 bases between their ends.